One sample yielded the 29 T cell receptor beta chains listed below, sequenced in a study of blood T cell repertoires in COVID-19. Generated by immunoSEQ multiplex PCR, the TCRdb table keeps only in-frame clones and is missing some. This table has roughly 500,000 clones, 85% to 90% appearing once. The sequenced material came from peripheral blood. All receptors derive from a young man with COVID-19, enrolled during active disease.

The chain combines TRBV5-5 with TRBJ2-5; 10 bases are a match to TRBD1. This CDR3 spans 13 amino acids. Germline loops: CDR1 SGHKS, CDR2 YYEKEE (reference sequence). J gave up 4 bases and V 6 bases, and 3 bases lay outside the gene matches. The CDR3 DNA is TGTGCCAGCAACCGGGACAGGGGAGAGACCCAGTACTTC. This sequence encodes CASNRDRGETQYF.

The rearrangement links TRBV19 to TRBJ2-1; 10 nucleotides match TRBD2. CDR1 and CDR2 from the germline V gene are LNHDA and SQIVND (reference sequence). This CDR3 has 15 residues. J lost 5 bases, V lost 8 bases, and 9 bases had no gene match. The chain's CDR3 is CASYPSGRGNNEQFF. The CDR3, as DNA: TGTGCCAGTTATCCTAGCGGGAGAGGGAACAATGAGCAGTTCTTC.

The V gene is TRBV5-1, the J gene TRBJ2-2; 14 bases match TRBD2. The CDR3 consists of 21 residues. The V segment lost 3 bases and the J segment 6 bases; nucleotides outside the gene matches: 19. Germline V gene lookup returns CDR1 SGHRS and CDR2 YFSETQ. For the CDR3, the DNA is TGCGCCAGCAGCTCGGACGCGGGGACTAGCGGGGGAACCGTCAGCGCCGGGGAGCTGTTTTTT. It specifies CASSSDAGTSGGTVSAGELFF.

The chain carries TRBV6-5 and TRBJ2-1, with 10 nucleotides matching TRBD2. The CDR3 loop spans 15 amino acids. V shed 2 bases and J 4 bases; nucleotides not matched to a gene: 2. The germline gives CDR1 MNHEY, CDR2 SVGAGI. Here the CDR3 DNA reads TGTGCCAGCAGTTACAGGACTAGCGGATACAATGAGCAGTTCTTC. Translating gives CASSYRTSGYNEQFF.

The chain joins TRBV18 to TRBJ2-7, with 7 bases matching TRBD2. Germline CDR1 KGHSH, CDR2 LQKENI. This CDR3 region has 14 residues. The V and J ends lost 4 bases and 3 bases, in that order; junction bases with no gene match: 6. The CDR3 protein is CASSLRRTSYEQYF. CDR3 coding DNA: TGTGCCAGCTCACTTCGGAGGACTAGCTACGAGCAGTACTTC. Complete variable domain (other parts from reference TRBV18 and TRBJ2-7): NAGVMQNPRHLVRRRGQEARLRCSPMKGHSHVYWYRQLPEEGLKFMVYLQKENIIDESGMPKERFSAEFPKEGPSILRIQQVVRGDSAAYFCASSLRRTSYEQYFGPGTRLTVT.

V is TRBV30 and J is TRBJ2-3; TRBD2 aligns across 8 bases. The CDR3 loop spans 15 amino acids. The V segment lost 4 bases and the J segment 3 bases; nucleotides outside the gene matches: 9. CDR1 and CDR2 from the germline V gene are GTSNPN and SVGIG (reference sequence). The CDR3 region has the DNA TGTGCCTGGATCCCGGGACTAGGCGGGACAGATACGCAGTATTTT. It is translated as CAWIPGLGGTDTQYF.

V is TRBV11-2 and J is TRBJ1-6; TRBD1 matches 7 bases. The CDR3 loop spans 15 amino acids. V shed 4 bases and J 6 bases; nucleotides not matched to a gene: 6. CDR1 SGHAT and CDR2 FQNNGV come from the germline V gene. The CDR3 loop is CASSSRTGVNSPLHF. In DNA form, the CDR3 reads TGTGCCAGCAGCTCTCGTACAGGGGTTAATTCACCCCTCCACTTT.

The V gene is TRBV28, the J gene TRBJ2-3; 10 nucleotides match TRBD2. J was trimmed by 2 bases and V by 6 bases; bases with no gene match: 5. Per germline, CDR1 MDHEN and CDR2 SYDVKM. CDR3 length: 15 residues. The CDR3 reads CASRLAGDSTDTQYF. CDR3 in DNA: TGTGCCAGCAGGCTAGCGGGGGACTCCACAGATACGCAGTATTTT. Full variable domain (rest looked up from reference TRBV28 and TRBJ2-3): DVKVTQSSRYLVKRTGEKVFLECVQDMDHENMFWYRQDPGLGLRLIYFSYDVKMKEKGDIPEGYSVSREKKERFSLILESASTNQTSMYLCASRLAGDSTDTQYFGPGTRLTVL.

In the case of this clone: This sample includes further DNA sequences coding for the same CDR3. The CDR3 region is CASSPGQPSGANVLTF. In DNA, the CDR3 is TGTGCCAGCTCACCCGGACAGCCCTCTGGGGCCAACGTCCTGACTTTC. The V call is TRBV18, the J call TRBJ2-6; a weak D match, TRBD1 (6 bases). Trimming left V 3 bases short and J 0 bases short, with 9 bases between. This CDR3 contains 16 residues. Germline CDR1 is KGHSH and CDR2 is LQKENI.

The J gene is TRBJ1-1, the V gene TRBV19; weak D call: TRBD1 (5 bases). Germline CDR1 LNHDA, CDR2 SQIVND (reference sequence). Trimming shortened V by 10 bases and J by 3 bases, and 12 bases separated the two germline ends. The CDR3 has 12 amino acids. This CDR3 is CATSRGYTEAFF. The CDR3 nucleotides read TGTGCCACCTCCCGGGGGTACACTGAAGCTTTCTTT.

The chain carries TRBV5-5 and TRBJ1-3; 8 positions agree with TRBD1. This CDR3 has 15 residues. The germline CDR1 and CDR2 sequences are SGHKS and YYEKEE (reference sequence). With 0 bases clipped from V and 9 bases from J, the junction kept 8 bases outside the gene matches. The CDR3 nucleotides read TGTGCCAGCAGCTTGGCCGACAGGGGATCGGGCACCATATATTTT. As protein: CASSLADRGSGTIYF.

The chain combines TRBV28 with TRBJ2-1; no reliable D call. Deletions cut 3 bases from V and 9 bases from J, with 9 bases between. The CDR3 spans 12 residues. CDR1 and CDR2 (germline): MDHEN, SYDVKM. The CDR3 DNA is TGTGCCAGCAGTTTTCGGTTCGGTGAGCAGTTCTTC. It is translated as CASSFRFGEQFF.

The J gene is TRBJ1-1, the V gene TRBV4-1; TRBD1 might be the D (5 bases). Germline CDR1 is MGHRA and CDR2 is YSYEKL. The CDR3 length is 19 residues. The V end was cut by 1 base, the J end by 1 base, with 22 bases between. CDR3 protein: CASSQGRGGVNLRNTEAFF. CDR3 bases: TGCGCCAGCAGCCAAGGTCGTGGGGGGGTGAACCTTAGGAACACTGAAGCTTTCTTT.

This chain links TRBV6-6 with TRBJ2-2, with TRBD1 identical over 9 bases. The CDR3 runs 15 residues. The germline CDR1 and CDR2 sequences are MNHNY and SVGAGI (reference sequence). V was pared by 6 bases and J by 6 bases, with 8 bases of the junction left unmatched. CDR3 sequence: CASRPGQGGSGELFF. Written as DNA, the CDR3 is TGTGCCAGCAGACCGGGACAGGGTGGGTCCGGGGAGCTGTTTTTT.

V and J are TRBV5-3 and TRBJ1-4; no clear D gene. TRBV5-3 is an ORF, and what it does is uncertain. V was pared by 3 bases and J by 8 bases, with 17 bases between. The CDR3 extends over 15 amino acids. CDR3: CARSCPDAEGEKLFF. The CDR3 coding sequence is TGTGCCAGAAGCTGCCCCGATGCGGAAGGAGAAAAACTGTTTTTT.

The chain recombines TRBV28 with TRBJ1-3; TRBD1 matches at 10 bases. The CDR3 has 15 residues. With V trimmed by 6 bases and J by 3 bases, 5 bases remained unmatched. Germline CDR1 reads MDHEN; CDR2 reads SYDVKM. The DNA of the CDR3 is TGTGCCAGCAGCCGACAGGGGGCTGGTGGAAACACCATATATTTT. It specifies CASSRQGAGGNTIYF.

This clone was detected only once. The V call is TRBV15, the J call TRBJ1-5; possible D gene TRBD1, 6 bases. Germline V gene sequence: CDR1 LNHNV, CDR2 YYDKDF (reference sequence). With 0 bases removed from V and 5 bases from J, the gap between germline ends came to 14 bases. This CDR3 comprises 16 residues. In nucleotides, the CDR3 is TGTGCCACCAGCAGAGATGGCAGGGGAGAATATCAGCCCCAGCATTTT. Translated: CATSRDGRGEYQPQHF.

The chain carries TRBV5-4 and TRBJ2-3; TRBD2 matches at 10 bases. This CDR3 comprises 16 residues. Germline V gene sequence: CDR1 SGHNT, CDR2 YYREEE (reference sequence). J was trimmed by 6 bases and V by 4 bases; bases with no gene match: 11. CDR3 in DNA: TGTGCCAGCAGCAACTATACTAGCGGGGCGGGGGATACGCAGTATTTT. Its protein is CASSNYTSGAGDTQYF.

J is TRBJ2-5 and V is TRBV11-3; TRBD1 matches at 7 bases. J was trimmed by 1 base and V by 5 bases; bases with no gene match: 19. The CDR3 extends over 19 amino acids. CDR1 and CDR2 from the germline V gene are SGHNT and YENEEA. The CDR3 sequence is CASSRTLDRALKRQETQYF. The CDR3 DNA reads as TGTGCCAGCAGCCGAACCCTAGACAGGGCGCTGAAACGCCAAGAGACCCAGTACTTC.

The chain couples TRBV25-1 to TRBJ2-7, with 9 positions matching TRBD1. V lost 3 bases to trimming and J lost 5 bases; unmatched junction nucleotides: 8. Per germline, CDR1 MGHDK and CDR2 SYGVNS. The CDR3 is 15 residues long. CDR3 amino acids: CASSDLRQGGNEQYF. Here the CDR3 DNA reads TGTGCCAGCAGTGATCTAAGACAGGGGGGCAACGAGCAGTACTTC.

J is TRBJ2-7 and V is TRBV2, with D possibly being TRBD1 (5 bases). V dropped 4 bases and J dropped 0 bases, with 7 bases sitting between them. Germline lookup yields CDR1 SNHLY and CDR2 FYNNEI. The CDR3 has 13 amino acids. CDR3 sequence: CASSVTASYEQYF. The CDR3 DNA reads as TGTGCCAGCAGTGTGACAGCCTCCTACGAGCAGTACTTC.

The chain links TRBV19 to TRBJ2-3; weak D call: TRBD1 (5 bases). CDR3 length equals 14 residues. Germline values: CDR1 LNHDA, CDR2 SQIVND (reference sequence). Trimming took off 4 bases at V and 2 bases at J, with 10 bases between the two ends. The CDR3 loop reads CASSTRQITDTQYF. The CDR3 bases are TGTGCCAGTAGTACGCGACAGATCACAGATACGCAGTATTTT.

The chain uses TRBV2 and TRBJ2-7; TRBD1 agrees at 8 bases. The V segment lost 6 bases and the J segment 2 bases; nucleotides outside the gene matches: 9. Germline-derived CDR1 and CDR2 are SNHLY and FYNNEI. CDR3 length: 15 amino acids. CDR3 DNA sequence: TGTGCCAGCAGGAGGGGACAGGCAAACCCCTACGAGCAGTACTTC. Its translation is CASRRGQANPYEQYF. The full variable domain, rest sourced from reference TRBV2 and TRBJ2-7, is EPEVTQTPSHQVTQMGQEVILRCVPISNHLYFYWYRQILGQKVEFLVSFYNNEISEKSEIFDDQFSVERPDGSNFTLKIRSTKLEDSAMYFCASRRGQANPYEQYFGPGTRLTVT.

This chain connects TRBV30 to TRBJ1-1, with a weak D call TRBD1 (5 bases). CDR3 length: 16 residues. Trimming removed 0 bases from V and 2 bases from J, with 16 bases in between. Per germline, CDR1 GTSNPN and CDR2 SVGIG (reference sequence). The CDR3 loop reads CAWSVPWQGSNTEAFF. The DNA for the CDR3 is TGTGCCTGGAGTGTACCCTGGCAGGGATCAAACACTGAAGCTTTCTTT.

V is TRBV4-2 and J is TRBJ1-1; 7 positions agree with TRBD1. The junction had 6 bases not matched to a gene; V was cut back by 6 bases and J by 5 bases. Germline CDR1 LGHNA, CDR2 YNFKEQ. The CDR3 consists of 13 residues. In nucleotides, the CDR3 is TGTGCCAGCAGAGAGGGGGCGAGGACTGAAGCTTTCTTT. This codes for CASREGARTEAFF.

J is TRBJ2-7 and V is TRBV11-3, with 7 bases aligning to TRBD1. Germline V gives CDR1 SGHNT, CDR2 YENEEA. This CDR3 is built from 12 residues. Germline trimming cut 4 bases from V and 6 bases from J; bases unmatched to any gene: 3. CDR3 sequence reads: CASSSDRAEQYF. The CDR3 DNA sequence: TGTGCCAGCAGCTCCGACAGGGCCGAGCAGTACTTC.

The V and J genes are TRBV4-2 and TRBJ2-6, with TRBD2 identical over 9 bases. Per the germline V gene, CDR1 is LGHNA and CDR2 is YNFKEQ. Trimming at V came to 2 bases and at J to 4 bases, leaving 6 bases not matched to a gene. CDR3 length equals 17 residues. CDR3 sequence (DNA): TGTGCCAGCAGCCAATCTAGCGGGGAGGGAGGGGCCAACGTCCTGACTTTC. Its translation is CASSQSSGEGGANVLTF.

In this sample, this clone turned up once. The J gene is TRBJ2-5, the V gene TRBV29-1; the match to TRBD1 covers 7 bases. V gave up 3 bases and J gave up 0 bases; unmatched junction bases: 10. From germline, CDR1 is SQVTM and CDR2 ANQGSEA. The CDR3 spans 16 residues. The CDR3 reads CSVEVGTATYQETQYF. CDR3 coding DNA: TGCAGCGTTGAGGTGGGGACAGCCACGTACCAAGAGACCCAGTACTTC.

V usage is TRBV11-2 and J usage is TRBJ2-7, with TRBD2 identical over 12 bases. The CDR3 is 14 amino acids. Trimming cost V 4 bases and J 7 bases; bases outside gene matches: 5. Germline CDR1 reads SGHAT; CDR2 reads FQNNGV. The CDR3 is CASSWTSGAGEQYF. In DNA, the CDR3 is TGTGCCAGCAGCTGGACTAGCGGGGCGGGAGAGCAGTACTTC.